These T cell receptor beta chains were read from a single sample in a study of a mutant IDH1 vaccine in newly diagnosed glioma. No antigens are known for them. Assay: immunoSEQ multiplex PCR; the TCRdb copy retains only in-frame clones and omits some. The sample gives roughly 70,000 clones, about 88% of which show up once; around 8.3% is in the top ten. Sequenced here: PBMCs, sampled from a glioma patient whose treatment included an IDH1 peptide vaccine. The receptors were sampled from a woman in her forties or fifties with glioma. Each CDR3 is given with its conserved first and last residue. Fields, in order: clone size, D gene, V gene, J gene, CDR3 DNA, CDR3 protein. D genes are given only for firm matches. The size field is filled for only some rows; it gives once, few, many or a size class.

-	TRBD1	TRBV28	TRBJ1-3	TGTGCCAGCAGTTCCGGACAGGCCTCTGGAAACACCATATATTTT	CASSSGQASGNTIYF
-	-	TRBV5-1	TRBJ1-5	TGCGCCAGCAGCACAGACAGCCTCAATCAGCCCCAGCATTTT	CASSTDSLNQPQHF
once	-	TRBV5-1	TRBJ1-1	TGCGCCAGCAGACCGGCGGGGGGCTTGGTCACTGAAGCTTTCTTT	CASRPAGGLVTEAFF
few	-	TRBV5-1	TRBJ1-5	TGCGCCAGCAGCTTGGGTGGGGACCAGCCCCAGCATTTT	CASSLGGDQPQHF
-	-	TRBV30	TRBJ1-1	TGTGCCTGGAAAGGGAGGCGGAACACTGAAGCTTTCTTT	CAWKGRRNTEAFF
-	-	TRBV7-8	TRBJ1-2	TGTGCCAGCAGCTTCCCCGGGACGGGCTATGGCTACACCTTC	CASSFPGTGYGYTF
-	TRBD1	TRBV28	TRBJ1-1	TGTGCCAGCAGACCAGGGGGGCAGACTGAAGCTTTCTTT	CASRPGGQTEAFF
-	TRBD1	TRBV5-1	TRBJ2-3	TGCGCCAGCAGCGGACAGGGAAGCACAGATACGCAGTATTTT	CASSGQGSTDTQYF
-	TRBD1	TRBV5-4	TRBJ1-5	TGTGCCAGCAGCTTGGGAGGGGGCACTCAGCCCCAGCATTTT	CASSLGGGTQPQHF
-	-	TRBV25-1	TRBJ1-5	TGTGCCAGCAGTGAACAGGGGAGCAATCAGCCCCAGCATTTT	CASSEQGSNQPQHF
-	-	TRBV29-1	TRBJ1-2	TGCAGCGTTGAATCCCAGCAGGGTGGCTACACCTTC	CSVESQQGGYTF
-	-	TRBV21-1	TRBJ2-3	TGTGCCAGCAGCAGCACAGATACGCAGTATTTT	CASSSTDTQYF
-	-	TRBV6-5	TRBJ2-3	TGTGCCAGCACCACGGGACCTCCCGCTTCAGATACGCAGTATTTT	CASTTGPPASDTQYF
-	TRBD1	TRBV6-6	TRBJ1-1	TGTGCCAGCAGTTACTCTGGACAGGGTGAAGCTTTCTTT	CASSYSGQGEAFF
-	-	TRBV7-2	TRBJ2-3	TGTGCCAGCAGCTTAGGTAGAGATACGCAGTATTTT	CASSLGRDTQYF
-	TRBD1	TRBV5-6	TRBJ1-3	TGTGCCAGCAGCTTTCCAGGGGGCTCTGGAAACACCATATATTTT	CASSFPGGSGNTIYF
-	-	TRBV2	TRBJ2-7	TGTGCCAGCAGGCGGGTACTCTACGAGCAGTACTTC	CASRRVLYEQYF
-	-	TRBV7-9	TRBJ2-7	TGTGCCAGCAGCCCGGGCGGCGGGCGCGAGCAGTACTTC	CASSPGGGREQYF
-	-	TRBV15	TRBJ1-5	TGTGCCACCAGCGACTCGTTCGGGACTAGCAATCAGCCCCAGCATTTT	CATSDSFGTSNQPQHF
-	TRBD1	TRBV6-1	TRBJ1-2	TGTGCCAGCAAGCTTAAGCCGGGACAGGACTGGGGCTACACCTTC	CASKLKPGQDWGYTF
-	-	TRBV20-1	TRBJ2-5	TGCAGTGCTATCGACGGAGAGACCCAGTACTTC	CSAIDGETQYF
-	-	TRBV6-5	TRBJ1-6	TGTGCCAGCAGTCGGGCCCTGGCGGGTTCACCCCTCCACTTT	CASSRALAGSPLHF